This T cell receptor beta chain was retrieved from a study of T cell repertoires in cytomegalovirus infection. A note on this clonotype: Its target is unknown.

The CDR3 is 13 residues long. The V end was cut by 5 bases, the J end by 5 bases, with 12 bases between. One entry per CDR3 protein results from TCRdb running MiXCR on the reads. The sample includes approximately 910,000 distinct CDR3 sequences, 25% to 40% of them seen just once. The study, taken as a whole, reports: Cumulated frequencies of public TCR beta families served to identify carriers of CMV plus the relevant HLA.

The chain combines TRBV12-3 or TRBV12-4 with TRBJ2-5, with unresolved D. The specimen was cultured CD8+ T cells from PBMCs, collected from culture after CMV antigen stimulation. This receptor was obtained from a human donor in good health (CMV status not recorded). Some clones in this sample may be carry-over from other donors' samples. The DNA of the CDR3 is TGTGCCAGCAGTCCCCCCACCGCCGAGACCCAGTACTTC. Translated: CASSPPTAETQYF.